This T cell receptor beta chain was recovered during a study of Graves' ophthalmopathy and Graves' hyperthyroidism. Using RNA transcripts, the TCR beta CDR3 regions were amplified. The authors performed first-round RT-PCR with HTBI primers and then a second-round multiplex PCR. TCRdb re-called the multiplex PCR reads with MiXCR, one entry per CDR3 protein. This sample has about 550,000 distinct CDR3 sequences, with about two fifths found just once. This CDR3 has 14 amino acids. Germline V lookup: CDR1 LNHNV, CDR2 YYDKDF (reference sequence). V dropped 5 bases and J dropped 11 bases, with 18 bases sitting between them.

The chain recombines TRBV15 with TRBJ1-4, with D maybe TRBD1 (6 bases). The TCR was taken from an adult man with Graves' hyperthyroidism. Sequenced: peripheral blood or thyroid tissue (not recorded which). The CDR3 protein is CATSGGQQRDKLFF. For the CDR3, the DNA is TGTGCCACCAGCGGGGGACAACAGCGGGATAAACTGTTTTTT.